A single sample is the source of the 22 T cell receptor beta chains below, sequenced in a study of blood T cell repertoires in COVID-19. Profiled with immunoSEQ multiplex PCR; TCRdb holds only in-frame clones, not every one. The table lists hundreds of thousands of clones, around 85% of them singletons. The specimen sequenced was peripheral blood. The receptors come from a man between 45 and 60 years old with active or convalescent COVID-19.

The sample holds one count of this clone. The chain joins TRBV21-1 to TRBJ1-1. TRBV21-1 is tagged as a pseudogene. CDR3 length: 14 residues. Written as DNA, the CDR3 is TGTGCCAGCAGCGTCTATACAGATCCTCGGGGAGCTTTCTTT. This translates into CASSVYTDPRGAFF.

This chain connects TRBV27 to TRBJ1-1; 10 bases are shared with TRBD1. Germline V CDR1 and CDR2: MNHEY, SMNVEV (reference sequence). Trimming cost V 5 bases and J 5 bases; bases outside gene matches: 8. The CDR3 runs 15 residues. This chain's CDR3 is CASSRGQGVLTEAFF. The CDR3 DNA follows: TGTGCCAGCAGTAGAGGACAGGGGGTGTTGACTGAAGCTTTCTTT.

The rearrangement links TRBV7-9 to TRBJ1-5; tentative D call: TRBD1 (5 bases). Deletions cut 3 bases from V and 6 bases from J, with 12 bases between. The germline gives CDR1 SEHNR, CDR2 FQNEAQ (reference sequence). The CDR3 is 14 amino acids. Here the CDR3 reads CASSLGGGGQPQHF. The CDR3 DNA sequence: TGTGCCAGCAGCTTGGGGGGAGGAGGTCAGCCCCAGCATTTT. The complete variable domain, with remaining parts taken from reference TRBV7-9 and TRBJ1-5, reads DTGVSQNPRHKITKRGQNVTFRCDPISEHNRLYWYRQTLGQGPEFLTYFQNEAQLEKSRLLSDRFSAERPKGSFSTLEIQRTEQGDSAMYLCASSLGGGGQPQHFGDGTRLSIL.

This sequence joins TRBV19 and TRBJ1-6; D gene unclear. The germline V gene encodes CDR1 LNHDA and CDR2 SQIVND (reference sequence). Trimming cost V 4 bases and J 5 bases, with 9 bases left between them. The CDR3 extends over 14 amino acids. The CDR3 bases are TGTGCCAGTAGTAACGGGATACATAATTCACCCCTCCACTTT. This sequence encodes CASSNGIHNSPLHF.

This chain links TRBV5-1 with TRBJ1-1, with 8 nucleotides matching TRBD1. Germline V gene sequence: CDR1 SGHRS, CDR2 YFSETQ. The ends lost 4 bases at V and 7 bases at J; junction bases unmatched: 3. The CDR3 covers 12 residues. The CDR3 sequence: CASSGQGGEAFF. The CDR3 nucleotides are TGCGCCAGCAGCGGACAGGGAGGTGAAGCTTTCTTT.

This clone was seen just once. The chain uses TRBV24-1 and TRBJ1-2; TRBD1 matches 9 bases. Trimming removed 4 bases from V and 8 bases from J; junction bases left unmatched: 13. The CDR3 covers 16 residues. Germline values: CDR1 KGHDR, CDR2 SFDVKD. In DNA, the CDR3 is TGTGCCACCAGTGACTCACGAACAGGGGGCGCGGAGGGCTACACCTTC. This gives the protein CATSDSRTGGAEGYTF.

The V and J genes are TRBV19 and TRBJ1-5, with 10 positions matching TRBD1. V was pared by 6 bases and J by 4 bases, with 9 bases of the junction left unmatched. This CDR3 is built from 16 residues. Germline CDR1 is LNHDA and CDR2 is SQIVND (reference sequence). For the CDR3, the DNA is TGTGCCAGTAGGACCCCGGGACAGGGGACGAATCAGCCCCAGCATTTT. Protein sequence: CASRTPGQGTNQPQHF.

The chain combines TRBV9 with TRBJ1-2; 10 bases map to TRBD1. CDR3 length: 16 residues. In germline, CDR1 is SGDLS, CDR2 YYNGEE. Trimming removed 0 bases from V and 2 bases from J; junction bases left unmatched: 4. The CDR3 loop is CASSVEGQGPNYGYTF. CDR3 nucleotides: TGTGCCAGCAGCGTAGAGGGACAGGGGCCGAACTATGGCTACACCTTC.

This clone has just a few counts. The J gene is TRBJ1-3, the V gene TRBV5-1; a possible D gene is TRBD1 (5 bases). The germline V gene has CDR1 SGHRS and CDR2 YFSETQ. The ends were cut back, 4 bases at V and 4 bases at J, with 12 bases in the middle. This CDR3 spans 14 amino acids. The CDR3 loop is CASSAGAPGNTIYF. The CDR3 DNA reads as TGCGCCAGCAGCGCTGGGGCGCCCGGAAACACCATATATTTT.

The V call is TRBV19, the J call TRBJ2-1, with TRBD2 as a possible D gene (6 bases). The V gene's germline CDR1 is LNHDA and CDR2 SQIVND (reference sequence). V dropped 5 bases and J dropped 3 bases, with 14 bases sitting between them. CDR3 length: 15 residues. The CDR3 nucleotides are TGTGCCAGTAGTTTGGGGGGATTAGGCTACAATGAGCAGTTCTTC. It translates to CASSLGGLGYNEQFF. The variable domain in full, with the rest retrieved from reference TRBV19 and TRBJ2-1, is DGGITQSPKYLFRKEGQNVTLSCEQNLNHDAMYWYRQDPGQGLRLIYYSQIVNDFQKGDIAEGYSVSREKKESFPLTVTSAQKNPTAFYLCASSLGGLGYNEQFFGPGTRLTVL.

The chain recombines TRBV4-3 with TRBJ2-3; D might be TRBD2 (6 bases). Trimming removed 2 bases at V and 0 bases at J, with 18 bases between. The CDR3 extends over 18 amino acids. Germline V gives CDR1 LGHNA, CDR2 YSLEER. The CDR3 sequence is CASSQRVGSGGSTDTQYF. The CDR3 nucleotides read TGCGCCAGCAGCCAAAGGGTTGGTAGCGGAGGTAGCACAGATACGCAGTATTTT.

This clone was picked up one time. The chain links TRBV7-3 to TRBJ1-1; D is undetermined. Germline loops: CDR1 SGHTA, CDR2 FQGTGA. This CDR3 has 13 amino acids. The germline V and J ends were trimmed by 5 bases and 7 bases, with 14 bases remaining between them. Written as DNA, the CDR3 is TGTGCCAGCAGCCCTCATAGAGGCGTTGAAGCTTTCTTT. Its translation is CASSPHRGVEAFF.

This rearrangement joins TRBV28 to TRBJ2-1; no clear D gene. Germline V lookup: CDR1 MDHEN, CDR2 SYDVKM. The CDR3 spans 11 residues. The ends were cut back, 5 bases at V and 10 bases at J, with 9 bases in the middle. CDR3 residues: CASSPRYEQFF. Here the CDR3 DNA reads TGTGCCAGCAGTCCGCGGTACGAGCAGTTCTTC.

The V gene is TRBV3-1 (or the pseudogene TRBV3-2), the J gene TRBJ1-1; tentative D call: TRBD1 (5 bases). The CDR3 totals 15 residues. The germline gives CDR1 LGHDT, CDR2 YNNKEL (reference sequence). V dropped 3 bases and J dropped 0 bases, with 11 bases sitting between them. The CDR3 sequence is CASSHRKGMNTEAFF. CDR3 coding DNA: TGTGCCAGCAGCCATAGAAAGGGGATGAACACTGAAGCTTTCTTT.

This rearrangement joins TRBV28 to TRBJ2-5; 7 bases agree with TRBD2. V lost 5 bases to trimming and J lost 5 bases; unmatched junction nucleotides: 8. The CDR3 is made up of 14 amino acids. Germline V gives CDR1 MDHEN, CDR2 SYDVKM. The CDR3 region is CASSPVGRAETQYF. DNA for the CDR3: TGTGCCAGCAGTCCCGTTGGGAGGGCGGAGACCCAGTACTTC.

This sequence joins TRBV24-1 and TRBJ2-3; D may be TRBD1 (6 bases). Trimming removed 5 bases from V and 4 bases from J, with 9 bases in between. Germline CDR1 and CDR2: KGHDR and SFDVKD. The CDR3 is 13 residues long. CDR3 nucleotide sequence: TGTGCCACCAGTGGCCACAGGGCAGATACGCAGTATTTT. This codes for CATSGHRADTQYF.

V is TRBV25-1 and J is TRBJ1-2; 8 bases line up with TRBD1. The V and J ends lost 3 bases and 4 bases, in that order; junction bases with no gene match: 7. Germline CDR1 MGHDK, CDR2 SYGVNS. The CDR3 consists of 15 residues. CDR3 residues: CASSDPTGGVYGYTF. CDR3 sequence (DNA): TGTGCCAGCAGTGACCCAACAGGGGGTGTCTATGGCTACACCTTC.

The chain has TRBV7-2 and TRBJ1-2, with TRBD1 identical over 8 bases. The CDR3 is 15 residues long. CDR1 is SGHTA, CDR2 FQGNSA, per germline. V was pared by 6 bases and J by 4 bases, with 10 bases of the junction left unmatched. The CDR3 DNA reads TGTGCCAGCAGGAGACCGGGACAGGCTCTCTATGGCTACACCTTC. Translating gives CASRRPGQALYGYTF.

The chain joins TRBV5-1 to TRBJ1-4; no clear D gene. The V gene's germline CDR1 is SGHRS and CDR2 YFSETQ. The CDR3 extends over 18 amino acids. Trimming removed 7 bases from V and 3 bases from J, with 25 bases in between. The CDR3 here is CASAAGGNRVWSNEKLFF. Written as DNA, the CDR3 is TGCGCCAGCGCTGCTGGAGGGAACAGAGTTTGGTCTAATGAAAAACTGTTTTTT.

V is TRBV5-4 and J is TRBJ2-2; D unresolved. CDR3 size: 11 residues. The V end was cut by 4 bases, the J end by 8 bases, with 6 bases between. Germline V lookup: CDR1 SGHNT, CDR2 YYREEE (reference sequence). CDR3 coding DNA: TGTGCCAGCAGCACGGGTGGGGAGCTGTTTTTT. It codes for CASSTGGELFF.

The CDR3 sequence is CASSPVAGVSTGELFF. CDR3 nucleotides: TGTGCCAGCAGCCCCGTAGCGGGAGTGTCCACCGGGGAGCTGTTTTTT. The chain joins TRBV7-8 to TRBJ2-2; 9 nucleotides line up with TRBD2. V lost 5 bases to trimming and J lost 4 bases; unmatched junction nucleotides: 8. The germline CDR1 and CDR2 sequences are SGHVS and FQNEAQ. The CDR3 runs 16 residues.

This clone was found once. Written as DNA, the CDR3 is TGTGCCAGCAGCTACCGGAGATCTGGGGCCAACGTCCTGACTTTC. It yields the protein CASSYRRSGANVLTF. V usage is TRBV7-9 and J usage is TRBJ2-6; D remains unclear. Germline V gene sequence: CDR1 SEHNR, CDR2 FQNEAQ (reference sequence). The CDR3 has 15 residues. The ends were cut back, 4 bases at V and 1 base at J, with 8 bases in the middle.